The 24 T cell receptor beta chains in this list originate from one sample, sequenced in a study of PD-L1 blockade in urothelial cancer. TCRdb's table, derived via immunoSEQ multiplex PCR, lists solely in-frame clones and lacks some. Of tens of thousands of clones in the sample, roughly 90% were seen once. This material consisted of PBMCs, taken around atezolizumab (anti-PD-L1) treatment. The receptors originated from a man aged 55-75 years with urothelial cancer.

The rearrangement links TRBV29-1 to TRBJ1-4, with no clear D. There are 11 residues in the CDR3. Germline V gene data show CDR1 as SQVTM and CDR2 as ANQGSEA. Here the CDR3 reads CTPLLGEKLFF. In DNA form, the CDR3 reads TGCACCCCCCTCCTAGGCGAAAAACTGTTTTTT.

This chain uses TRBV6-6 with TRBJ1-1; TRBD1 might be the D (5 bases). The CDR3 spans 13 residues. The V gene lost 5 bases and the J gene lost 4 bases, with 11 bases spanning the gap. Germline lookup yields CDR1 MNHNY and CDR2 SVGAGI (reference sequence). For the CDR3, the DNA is TGTGCCAGCAGTCAGGGTTGGGGCACTGAAGCTTTCTTT. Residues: CASSQGWGTEAFF.

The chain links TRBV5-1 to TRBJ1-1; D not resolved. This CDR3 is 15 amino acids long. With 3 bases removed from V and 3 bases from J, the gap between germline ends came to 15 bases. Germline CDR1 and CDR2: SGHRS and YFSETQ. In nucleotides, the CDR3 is TGCGCCAGCAGCTCAGGCGGGGTCGGAGACACTGAAGCTTTCTTT. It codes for CASSSGGVGDTEAFF.

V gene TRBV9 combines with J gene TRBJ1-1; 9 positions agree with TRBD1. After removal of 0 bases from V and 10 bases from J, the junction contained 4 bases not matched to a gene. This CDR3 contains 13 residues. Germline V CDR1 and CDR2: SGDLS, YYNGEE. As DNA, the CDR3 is TGTGCCAGCAGCGTAGAGGACAGGGGTGTAGCTTTCTTT. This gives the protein CASSVEDRGVAFF.

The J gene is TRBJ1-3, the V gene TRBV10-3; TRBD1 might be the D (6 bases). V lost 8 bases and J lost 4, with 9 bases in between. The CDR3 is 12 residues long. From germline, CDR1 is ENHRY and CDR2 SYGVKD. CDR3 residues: CAIVGAGNTIYF. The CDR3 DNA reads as TGTGCCATCGTGGGGGCAGGAAACACCATATATTTT.

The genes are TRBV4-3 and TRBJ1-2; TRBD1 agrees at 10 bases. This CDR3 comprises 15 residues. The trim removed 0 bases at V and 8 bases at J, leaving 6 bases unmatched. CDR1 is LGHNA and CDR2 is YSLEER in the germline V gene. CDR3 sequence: CASSQEVGQGLGYTF. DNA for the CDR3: TGCGCCAGCAGCCAAGAGGTGGGACAGGGGCTCGGCTACACCTTC.

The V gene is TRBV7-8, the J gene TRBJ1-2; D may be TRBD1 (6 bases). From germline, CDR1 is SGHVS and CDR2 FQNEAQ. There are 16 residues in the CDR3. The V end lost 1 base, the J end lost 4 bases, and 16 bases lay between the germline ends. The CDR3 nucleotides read TGTGCCAGCAGCTTAGGGTTACAGGGCATAGGCTATGGCTACACCTTC. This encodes CASSLGLQGIGYGYTF.

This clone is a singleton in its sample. CDR3 loop: CSVQGIVGEKLFF. Here the CDR3 DNA reads TGCAGCGTTCAGGGGATCGTGGGTGAAAAACTGTTTTTT. V and J are TRBV29-1 and TRBJ1-4; tentative D call: TRBD1 (6 bases). V was pared by 5 bases and J by 7 bases, with 14 bases between. The CDR3 spans 13 residues. CDR1 is SQVTM and CDR2 is ANQGSEA in the germline V gene. Looking up the rest from reference TRBV29-1 and TRBJ1-4 gives the full variable domain: SAVISQKPSRDICQRGTSLTIQCQVDSQVTMMFWYRQQPGQSLTLIATANQGSEATYESGFVIDKFPISRPNLTFSTLTVSNMSPEDSSIYLCSVQGIVGEKLFFGSGTQLSVL.

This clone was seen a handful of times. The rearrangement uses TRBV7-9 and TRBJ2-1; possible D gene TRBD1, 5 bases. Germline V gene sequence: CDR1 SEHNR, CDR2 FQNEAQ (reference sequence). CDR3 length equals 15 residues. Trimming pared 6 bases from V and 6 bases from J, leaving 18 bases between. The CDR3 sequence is CASRSGIPVGNEQFF. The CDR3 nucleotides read TGTGCCAGCAGATCAGGGATCCCGGTAGGCAATGAGCAGTTCTTC.

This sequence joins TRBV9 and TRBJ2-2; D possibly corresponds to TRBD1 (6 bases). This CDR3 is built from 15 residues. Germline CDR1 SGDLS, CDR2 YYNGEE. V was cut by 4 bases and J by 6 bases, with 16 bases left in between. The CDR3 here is CASSLQQGGPGELFF. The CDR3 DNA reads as TGTGCCAGCAGCCTCCAACAGGGCGGTCCCGGGGAGCTGTTTTTT. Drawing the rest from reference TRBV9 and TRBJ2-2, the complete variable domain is DSGVTQTPKHLITATGQRVTLRCSPRSGDLSVYWYQQSLDQGLQFLIQYYNGEERAKGNILERFSAQQFPDLHSELNLSSLELGDSALYFCASSLQQGGPGELFFGEGSRLTVL.

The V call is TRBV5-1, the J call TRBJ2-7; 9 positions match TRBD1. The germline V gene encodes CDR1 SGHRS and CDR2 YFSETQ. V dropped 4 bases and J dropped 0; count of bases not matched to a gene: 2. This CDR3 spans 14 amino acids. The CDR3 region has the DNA TGCGCCAGCAGCGGGGACAGGGACTCCTACGAGCAGTACTTC. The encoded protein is CASSGDRDSYEQYF.

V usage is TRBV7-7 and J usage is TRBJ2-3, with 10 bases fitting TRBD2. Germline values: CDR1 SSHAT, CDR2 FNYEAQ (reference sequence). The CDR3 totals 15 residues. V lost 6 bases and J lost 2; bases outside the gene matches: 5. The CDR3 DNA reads TGTGCCAGCAGTCCCACTAGCGGGAACACAGATACGCAGTATTTT. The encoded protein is CASSPTSGNTDTQYF.

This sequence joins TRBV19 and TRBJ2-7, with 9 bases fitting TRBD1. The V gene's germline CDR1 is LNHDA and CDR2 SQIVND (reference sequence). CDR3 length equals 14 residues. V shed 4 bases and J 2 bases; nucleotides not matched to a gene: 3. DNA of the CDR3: TGTGCCAGTAGTAAGACAGGGGGTACCTACGAGCAGTACTTC. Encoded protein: CASSKTGGTYEQYF.

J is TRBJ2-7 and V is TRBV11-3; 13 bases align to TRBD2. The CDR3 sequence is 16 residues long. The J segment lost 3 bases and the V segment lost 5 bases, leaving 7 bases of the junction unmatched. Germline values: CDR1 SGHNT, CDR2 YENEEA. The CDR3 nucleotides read TGTGCCAGCAGCGCCAGACTAGCGGGGGGCCTCTACGAGCAGTACTTC. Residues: CASSARLAGGLYEQYF.

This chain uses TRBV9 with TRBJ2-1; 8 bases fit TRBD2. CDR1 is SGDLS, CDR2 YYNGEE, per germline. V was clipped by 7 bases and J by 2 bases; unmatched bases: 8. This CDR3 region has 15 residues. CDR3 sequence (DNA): TGTGCCAGCGCCTCAGCGGGAGAGACCTACAATGAGCAGTTCTTC. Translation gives CASASAGETYNEQFF.

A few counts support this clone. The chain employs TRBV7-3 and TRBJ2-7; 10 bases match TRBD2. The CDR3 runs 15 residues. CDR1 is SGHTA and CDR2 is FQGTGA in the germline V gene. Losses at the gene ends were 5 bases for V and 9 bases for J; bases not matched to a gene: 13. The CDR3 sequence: CASSLDHSGGSVQYF. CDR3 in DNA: TGTGCCAGCAGCCTCGACCATAGCGGGGGGAGCGTGCAGTACTTC.

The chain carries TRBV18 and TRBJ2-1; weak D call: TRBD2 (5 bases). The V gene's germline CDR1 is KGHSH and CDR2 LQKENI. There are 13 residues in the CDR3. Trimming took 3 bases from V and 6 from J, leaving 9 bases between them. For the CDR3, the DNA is TGTGCCAGCTCACCCTCTAGCCCCAATGAGCAGTTCTTC. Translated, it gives CASSPSSPNEQFF. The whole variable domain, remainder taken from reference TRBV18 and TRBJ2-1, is NAGVMQNPRHLVRRRGQEARLRCSPMKGHSHVYWYRQLPEEGLKFMVYLQKENIIDESGMPKERFSAEFPKEGPSILRIQQVVRGDSAAYFCASSPSSPNEQFFGPGTRLTVL.

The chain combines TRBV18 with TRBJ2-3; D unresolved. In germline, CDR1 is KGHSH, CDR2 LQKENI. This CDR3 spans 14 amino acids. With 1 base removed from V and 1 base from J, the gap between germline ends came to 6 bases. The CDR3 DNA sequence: TGTGCCAGCTCACCACTAGCTCGCACAGATACGCAGTATTTT. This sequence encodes CASSPLARTDTQYF. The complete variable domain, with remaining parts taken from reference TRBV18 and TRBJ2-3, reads NAGVMQNPRHLVRRRGQEARLRCSPMKGHSHVYWYRQLPEEGLKFMVYLQKENIIDESGMPKERFSAEFPKEGPSILRIQQVVRGDSAAYFCASSPLARTDTQYFGPGTRLTVL.

For the CDR3, the DNA is TGTGCCAGCAGAACACAGGTGAACACCGGGGAGCTGTTTTTT. It encodes CASRTQVNTGELFF. V is TRBV6-1 and J is TRBJ2-2, with D possibly being TRBD1 (5 bases). CDR3 length: 14 residues. Between the trimmed V and J ends, which lost 6 bases and 1 base, there was a span of 9 bases. The germline gives CDR1 MNHNS, CDR2 SASEGT.

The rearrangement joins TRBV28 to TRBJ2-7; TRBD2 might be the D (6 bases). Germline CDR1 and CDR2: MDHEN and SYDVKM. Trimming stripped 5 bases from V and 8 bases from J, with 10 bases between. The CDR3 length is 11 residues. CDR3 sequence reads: CASSRREKQYF. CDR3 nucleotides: TGTGCCAGCAGTCGACGGGAGAAGCAGTACTTC.

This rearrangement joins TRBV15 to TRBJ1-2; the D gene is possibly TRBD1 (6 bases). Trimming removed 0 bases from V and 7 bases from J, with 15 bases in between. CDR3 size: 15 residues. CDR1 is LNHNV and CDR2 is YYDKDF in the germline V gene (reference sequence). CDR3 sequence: CATSRDRQGQVGYTF. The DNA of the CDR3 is TGTGCCACCAGCAGAGATCGGCAGGGGCAGGTTGGCTACACCTTC.

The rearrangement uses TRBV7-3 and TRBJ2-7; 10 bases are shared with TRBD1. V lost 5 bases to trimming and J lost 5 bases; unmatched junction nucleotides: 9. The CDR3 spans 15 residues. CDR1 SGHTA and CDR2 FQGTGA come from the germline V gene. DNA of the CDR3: TGTGCCAGCAGCCCGACAGGGGGCATAGGAAACGAGCAGTACTTC. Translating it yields CASSPTGGIGNEQYF.

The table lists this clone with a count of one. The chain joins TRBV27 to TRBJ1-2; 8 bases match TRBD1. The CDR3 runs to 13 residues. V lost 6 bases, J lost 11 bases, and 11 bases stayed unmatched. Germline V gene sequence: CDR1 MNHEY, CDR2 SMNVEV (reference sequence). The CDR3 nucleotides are TGTGCCAGCAGATCCACAGGGGGAGGTTGGTACACCTTC. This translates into CASRSTGGGWYTF.

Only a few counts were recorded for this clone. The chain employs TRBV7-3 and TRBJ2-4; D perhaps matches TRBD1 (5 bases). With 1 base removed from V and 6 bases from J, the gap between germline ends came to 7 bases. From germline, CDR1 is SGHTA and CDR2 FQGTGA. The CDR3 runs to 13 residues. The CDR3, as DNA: TGTGCCAGCAGCTTAAGCCAGGGAAACATTCAGTACTTC. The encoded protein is CASSLSQGNIQYF.